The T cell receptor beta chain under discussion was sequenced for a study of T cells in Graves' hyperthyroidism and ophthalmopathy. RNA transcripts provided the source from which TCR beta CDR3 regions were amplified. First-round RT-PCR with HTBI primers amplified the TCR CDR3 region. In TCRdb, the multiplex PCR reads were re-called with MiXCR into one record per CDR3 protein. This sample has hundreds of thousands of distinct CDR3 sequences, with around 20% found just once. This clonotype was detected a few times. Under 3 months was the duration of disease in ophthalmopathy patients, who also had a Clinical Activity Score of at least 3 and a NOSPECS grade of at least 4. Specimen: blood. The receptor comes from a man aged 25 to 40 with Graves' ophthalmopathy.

The CDR3 nucleotides are TGTGCCAGCAGCCAAGGGAGGTGGTCCGGTAATGAAAAACTGTTTTTT. It translates to CASSQGRWSGNEKLFF. The chain has TRBV3-1 and TRBJ1-4; D is uncertain. This CDR3 spans 16 amino acids. Per germline, CDR1 LGHDT and CDR2 YNNKEL (reference sequence). V was clipped by 1 base and J by 4 bases, with 13 bases between them. The complete variable domain, with remaining parts taken from reference TRBV3-1 and TRBJ1-4, reads DTAVSQTPKYLVTQMGNDKSIKCEQNLGHDTMYWYKQDSKKFLKIMFSYNNKELIINETVPNRFSPKSPDKAHLNLHINSLELGDSAVYFCASSQGRWSGNEKLFFGSGTQLSVL.